The 18 T cell receptor beta chains given below trace back to one sample, sequenced in a study of regulatory T cells in long-lasting Graves disease. Indicated time point: newly diagnosed GD, antithyroid drugs for less than 3 months. Extracted RNA from PBMCs served as the source of the TCR library. Arm-PCR of CDR3 regions and iRepertoire HTBI primers were the basis on which TCR beta libraries were built. MiXCR was run by TCRdb on the multiplex PCR reads, yielding one entry per CDR3 protein. The sample lists 580,000 or so distinct CDR3 sequences, approximately 16% seen once, with about 11% in the top ten. The sample was also reused in another study, on T cells in Graves' hyperthyroidism and ophthalmopathy.

The sequenced sample was peripheral blood mononuclear cells (PBMCs), obtained at new diagnosis, from a patient treated with antithyroid drugs. The receptor set was obtained from a man younger than 30 with Graves disease.

At least ten counts were recorded for this clonotype. The genes are TRBV27 and TRBJ2-5; 8 positions match TRBD1. V shed 5 bases and J 5 bases; nucleotides not matched to a gene: 10. There are 15 residues in the CDR3. The germline CDR1 and CDR2 sequences are MNHEY and SMNVEV (reference sequence). CDR3 DNA sequence: TGTGCCAGCAGTCTAGCCCAGGGGGCTAAGGAGACCCAGTACTTC. Translating gives CASSLAQGAKETQYF.

The sample holds many counts of this clonotype. The CDR3 DNA sequence: TGTGCCAGCAGTTTAAGGGCCGGGGCAGGGATCAGCACAGATACGCAGTATTTT. The encoded protein is CASSLRAGAGISTDTQYF. V is TRBV27 and J is TRBJ2-3; D possibly uses TRBD1 or TRBD2 (5 bases each). The CDR3 length is 18 residues. The germline V gene encodes CDR1 MNHEY and CDR2 SMNVEV (reference sequence). The V end was cut by 2 bases, the J end by 0 bases, with 18 bases between.

The rearrangement links TRBV2 to TRBJ1-5; tentative D call: TRBD1 (5 bases). The CDR3 covers 14 residues. Per the germline V gene, CDR1 is SNHLY and CDR2 is FYNNEI. The V end was cut by 2 bases, the J end by 2 bases, with 7 bases between. CDR3 DNA sequence: TGTGCCAGCAGTGAACTCAGGGGCAATCAGCCCCAGCATTTT. It encodes CASSELRGNQPQHF.

This clonotype was detected a few times. The V call is TRBV12-3 or TRBV12-4, the J call TRBJ1-5; possible D gene TRBD1, 6 bases. CDR3 size: 14 residues. The V gene lost 2 bases and the J gene lost 9 bases, with 14 bases spanning the gap. The CDR3 sequence: CASSLQGPWGPQHF. CDR3 in DNA: TGTGCCAGCAGTTTACAGGGGCCTTGGGGGCCCCAGCATTTT.

CDR3 nucleotides: TGTGCCAGCAGCTTAGCGCCTAGCGGGATCCTCTCCTACGAGCAGTACTTC. This gives the protein CASSLAPSGILSYEQYF. This sequence joins TRBV7-9 and TRBJ2-7; 9 bases are a match to TRBD2. Trimming took 0 bases from V and 0 from J; bases not matched to a gene: 6. Germline loops: CDR1 SEHNR, CDR2 FQNEAQ (reference sequence). The CDR3 consists of 17 residues.

In its sample, this clonotype was seen many times. The V call is TRBV5-6, the J call TRBJ2-4; TRBD1 is a possible D gene (6 bases). The CDR3 has 14 amino acids. Germline-derived CDR1 and CDR2 are SGHDT and YYEEEE. The V end was cut by 0 bases, the J end by 5 bases, with 9 bases between. The CDR3, as DNA: TGTGCCAGCAGCTTGGGGACAGAGCAAAACATTCAGTACTTC. It codes for CASSLGTEQNIQYF.

The V gene is TRBV27, the J gene TRBJ2-7, with D possibly being TRBD1 (7 bases). V gave up 4 bases and J gave up 4 bases, with 17 bases separating them. The CDR3 is 15 residues long. In germline, CDR1 is MNHEY, CDR2 SMNVEV (reference sequence). The CDR3 region is CASSWAGGLFYEQYF. The CDR3 DNA reads TGTGCCAGCAGTTGGGCAGGGGGACTGTTTTACGAGCAGTACTTC.

The J gene is TRBJ1-2, the V gene TRBV3-1; a possible D gene is TRBD1 (5 bases). CDR3 length: 13 amino acids. Trimming pared 5 bases from V and 2 bases from J, leaving 9 bases between. Germline assignment: CDR1 LGHDT and CDR2 YNNKEL (reference sequence). The CDR3 reads CASSNRQNYGYTF. Here the CDR3 DNA reads TGTGCCAGCAGCAACAGGCAGAACTATGGCTACACCTTC.

The chain is built from TRBV6-1 and TRBJ1-2, with 9 bases that match TRBD1. Trimming removed 4 bases from V and 8 bases from J; junction bases left unmatched: 5. The CDR3 spans 13 residues. CDR1 and CDR2 (germline): MNHNS, SASEGT. CDR3 nucleotides: TGTGCCAGCAGTGGGGACAGGGATCGAGGCTACACCTTC. Protein: CASSGDRDRGYTF.

This clonotype has ten or more counts. The chain joins TRBV12-3 or TRBV12-4 to TRBJ2-5; tentative D call: TRBD2 (7 bases). The V and J ends lost 6 bases and 5 bases respectively, with 16 bases between them. The CDR3 has 14 residues. The CDR3 DNA sequence: TGTGCCAGCAGCCCATTCGGGGGGCGGGAGACCCAGTACTTC. This translates into CASSPFGGRETQYF.

This clonotype was seen many times. The chain employs TRBV2 and TRBJ1-2; TRBD1 agrees at 9 bases. Germline CDR1 and CDR2: SNHLY and FYNNEI. The CDR3 is made up of 14 amino acids. V shed 4 bases, J shed 5 bases, and the junction held 5 bases outside the gene matches. In nucleotides, the CDR3 is TGTGCCAGCAGTGCGACAGGGGGAAAGTATGGCTACACCTTC. Its translation is CASSATGGKYGYTF.

This clonotype showed up many times. The CDR3, as DNA: TGTGCCAGCTCACTTCAGGGGGGGAGGAACACTGAAGCTTTCTTT. Protein product: CASSLQGGRNTEAFF. V is TRBV18 and J is TRBJ1-1, with TRBD1 matching over 7 bases. CDR1 is KGHSH and CDR2 is LQKENI in the germline V gene. CDR3 length: 15 amino acids. The ends lost 4 bases at V and 1 base at J; junction bases unmatched: 6.

The rearrangement links TRBV7-9 to TRBJ1-5, with TRBD1 as a possible D gene (6 bases). V was pared by 4 bases and J by 2 bases, with 9 bases between. The CDR3 loop spans 14 amino acids. Germline V gene lookup returns CDR1 SEHNR and CDR2 FQNEAQ (reference sequence). The CDR3 sequence: CASSSEGGNQPQHF. The CDR3 DNA sequence: TGTGCCAGCAGCTCGGAGGGGGGCAATCAGCCCCAGCATTTT.

The chain has TRBV12-3 or TRBV12-4 and TRBJ1-4; D gene ambiguous. The CDR3 has 15 amino acids. V lost 3 bases, J lost 8 bases, and 16 bases lay in between. CDR3 sequence: CASSFFPGPSEKLFF. Here the CDR3 DNA reads TGTGCCAGCAGTTTCTTCCCCGGCCCCTCAGAAAAACTGTTTTTT.

The J gene is TRBJ1-5, the V gene TRBV6-1; D unresolved. Germline-derived CDR1 and CDR2 are MNHNS and SASEGT. The germline V and J ends were trimmed by 11 bases and 3 bases, with 14 bases remaining between them. The CDR3 runs to 13 residues. For the CDR3, the DNA is TGTGCCGGAGCCAAAGGGATCAATCAGCCCCAGCATTTT. Translated: CAGAKGINQPQHF.

Many counts were recorded for this clonotype. The rearrangement uses TRBV18 and TRBJ2-7; 7 nucleotides agree with TRBD2. The J segment lost 2 bases and the V segment lost 4 bases, leaving 8 bases of the junction unmatched. CDR3 length: 15 amino acids. Germline-derived CDR1 and CDR2 are KGHSH and LQKENI. The CDR3 loop reads CASSLSGRTAYEQYF. The CDR3 nucleotides read TGTGCCAGCTCACTGTCCGGGAGGACCGCCTACGAGCAGTACTTC.

This clonotype was observed at least ten times. J is TRBJ2-2 and V is TRBV12-3 or TRBV12-4, with D possibly matching TRBD1 (6 bases). Trimming removed 6 bases from V and 4 bases from J, with 12 bases in between. The length of the CDR3 is 14 residues. The CDR3 DNA follows: TGTGCCAGCAGGTCTCAAGGGGGCACCGGGGAGCTGTTTTTT. Protein: CASRSQGGTGELFF.

This clonotype occurred a few times. The rearrangement links TRBV6-4 to TRBJ1-5; D unresolved. CDR1 and CDR2 (germline): MRHNA, SNTAGT. Trimming removed 6 bases at V and 4 bases at J, with 10 bases between. The CDR3 is 13 residues long. CDR3 coding DNA: TGTGCCAGCAGAGGGCGCCCAAATCAGCCCCAGCATTTT. Amino acid sequence: CASRGRPNQPQHF.